This T cell receptor beta chain was captured in a study of T cells in Graves' hyperthyroidism and ophthalmopathy. Amplified TCR beta CDR3 regions derived from RNA transcripts. The HTBI primer set drove a first-round RT-PCR of the TCR CDR3. TCRdb redid the calling of the multiplex PCR reads with MiXCR, one entry per CDR3 protein. The sample lists 700,000 to 850,000 distinct CDR3 sequences, around a third occurring once. Overall study findings and caveats: Most expanded thyroid clonotypes above 0.001 also appeared in blood.

Across 18 months, stable Graves' hyperthyroidism was marked by no progression to ophthalmopathy. Hyperthyroidism was newly diagnosed in patients aged 18 to 65 (duration under 2 months). It was 8 to 10 ml of fresh peripheral blood that supplied the PBMCs. This clonotype was counted many times. Its specificity is not known. There are 13 residues in the CDR3. V was pared by 3 bases and J by 4 bases, with 9 bases between. Germline assignment: CDR1 SNHLY and CDR2 FYNNEI. V usage is TRBV2 and J usage is TRBJ1-2, with unresolved D. The sequenced sample was blood. This sequence originates from a woman in her thirties or forties with Graves' hyperthyroidism. CDR3 in amino acids: CASSESQSYGYTF. DNA for the CDR3: TGTGCCAGCAGTGAGAGTCAAAGCTATGGCTACACCTTC.